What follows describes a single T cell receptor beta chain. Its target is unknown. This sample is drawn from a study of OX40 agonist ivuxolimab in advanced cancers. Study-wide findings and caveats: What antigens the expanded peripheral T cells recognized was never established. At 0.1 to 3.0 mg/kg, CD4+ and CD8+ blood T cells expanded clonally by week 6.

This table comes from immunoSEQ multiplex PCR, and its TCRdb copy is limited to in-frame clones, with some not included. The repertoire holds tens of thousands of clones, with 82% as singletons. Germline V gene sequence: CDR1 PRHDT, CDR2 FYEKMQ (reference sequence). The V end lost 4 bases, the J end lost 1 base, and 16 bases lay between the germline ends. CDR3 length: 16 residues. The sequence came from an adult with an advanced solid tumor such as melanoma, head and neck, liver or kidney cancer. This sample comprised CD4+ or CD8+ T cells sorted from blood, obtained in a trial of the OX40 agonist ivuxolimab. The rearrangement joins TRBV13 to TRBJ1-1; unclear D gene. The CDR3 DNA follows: TGTGCCAGCAGCTCACAAATCTCGGGGAGGAACACTGAAGCTTTCTTT. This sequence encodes CASSSQISGRNTEAFF.